These 13 T cell receptor beta chains share one sample of origin, sequenced in a study of identical twins. TCRdb analysed the 5' RACE reads with MiXCR anew, one entry per CDR3 protein. The repertoire holds 350,000 or so distinct CDR3 sequences, more than 9% seen once, with about 7% in the top ten. These same data were also listed under a study on yellow fever vaccine responses in identical twins.

Material: CD8+ T cells sorted from blood. The receptors were gathered from a woman under 30 in good health.

The V and J genes are TRBV5-6 and TRBJ2-3; unclear D gene. Per germline, CDR1 SGHDT and CDR2 YYEEEE. CDR3 length: 15 amino acids. V lost 3 bases and J lost 2, with 13 bases in between. CDR3 in DNA: TGTGCCAGCAGCTCCCCCGACTTTTCCACAGATACGCAGTATTTT. The encoded protein is CASSSPDFSTDTQYF.

Only a few counts were recorded for this clonotype. The chain combines TRBV20-1 with TRBJ1-1; TRBD1 is a possible D gene (6 bases). The CDR3 is 13 amino acids. CDR1 and CDR2 (germline): DFQATT, SNEGSKA (reference sequence). Trimming took off 4 bases at V and 1 base at J, with 10 bases between the two ends. In DNA form, the CDR3 reads TGCAGTGCTATGGACAGCCCGAACACTGAAGCTTTCTTT. Its translation is CSAMDSPNTEAFF.

The CDR3 sequence is CASSLMWEVGTDTQYF. The CDR3 DNA sequence: TGTGCCAGCAGTTTAATGTGGGAAGTGGGCACAGATACGCAGTATTTT. The rearrangement links TRBV28 to TRBJ2-3; no clear D. With 2 bases removed from V and 1 base from J, the gap between germline ends came to 13 bases. This CDR3 has 16 amino acids. Germline assignment: CDR1 MDHEN and CDR2 SYDVKM.

The CDR3 reads CASRDILLAGRPNEQYF. CDR3 coding DNA: TGTGCCAGCAGGGACATCCTTTTAGCGGGAAGGCCGAACGAGCAGTACTTC. The gene calls are TRBV6-2 or TRBV6-3 and TRBJ2-7; TRBD2 matches at 8 bases. CDR1 is MNHEY and CDR2 is SVGEGT in the germline V gene. The CDR3 has 17 residues. With 6 bases clipped from V and 5 bases from J, the junction kept 18 bases outside the gene matches.

This clonotype was counted between two and nine times. J is TRBJ1-2 and V is TRBV5-6, with D unresolved. CDR1 is SGHDT, CDR2 YYEEEE, per germline. V was cut by 0 bases and J by 5 bases, with 14 bases left in between. This CDR3 is 15 amino acids long. In DNA form, the CDR3 reads TGTGCCAGCAGCTTGGGGCAGCCCTTTCGGTATGGCTACACCTTC. Translating gives CASSLGQPFRYGYTF. The variable domain in full, completed from reference TRBV5-6 and TRBJ1-2, reads DAGVTQSPTHLIKTRGQQVTLRCSPKSGHDTVSWYQQALGQGPQFIFQYYEEEERQRGNFPDRFSGHQFPNYSSELNVNALLLGDSALYLCASSLGQPFRYGYTFGSGTRLTVV.

This clonotype occurred a few times. CDR3 protein: CSASFSDVWLTNIDTQYF. CDR3 sequence (DNA): TGCAGTGCTAGTTTTAGTGATGTGTGGCTCACAAACATAGATACGCAGTATTTT. This chain joins TRBV20-1 and TRBJ2-3; D remains ambiguous. The CDR3 contains 18 residues. The V end lost 3 bases, the J end lost 5 bases, and 27 bases lay between the germline ends. CDR1 and CDR2 from the germline V gene are DFQATT and SNEGSKA (reference sequence).

This clonotype was detected only a few times. CDR3 protein: CASSGGYEQYV. The DNA of the CDR3 is TGTGCCAGCAGTGGAGGCTACGAGCAGTACGTC. J is TRBJ2-7 and V is TRBV6-6; a possible D gene is TRBD2 (5 bases). Germline CDR1 is MNHNY and CDR2 is SVGAGI (reference sequence). The V end lost 5 bases, the J end lost 3 bases, and 5 bases lay between the germline ends. CDR3 size: 11 residues.

The rearrangement joins TRBV6-4 to TRBJ1-2; D perhaps matches TRBD1 (6 bases). The CDR3 is made up of 14 amino acids. Trimming cost V 4 bases and J 9 bases, with 18 bases left between them. Germline CDR1 reads MRHNA; CDR2 reads SNTAGT. Written as DNA, the CDR3 is TGTGCCAGCAGTGGGGGAGGACAGATTGAGAGCTACACCTTC. This encodes CASSGGGQIESYTF.

In its sample, this clonotype was seen a few times. CDR3 residues: CASSGVADRGNTEAFF. The CDR3 DNA reads TGTGCCAGCAGCGGGGTGGCAGACCGGGGGAACACTGAAGCTTTCTTT. The V call is TRBV7-9, the J call TRBJ1-1; no clear D. The CDR3 is made up of 16 amino acids. With 5 bases removed from V and 1 base from J, the gap between germline ends came to 17 bases. Per germline, CDR1 SEHNR and CDR2 FQNEAQ (reference sequence).

In its sample, this clonotype was seen a few times. This sequence joins TRBV3-1 and TRBJ2-1; D is possibly TRBD2 (6 bases). CDR3 length: 16 residues. Germline lookup yields CDR1 LGHDT and CDR2 YNNKEL (reference sequence). V lost 3 bases, J lost 6 bases, and 18 bases lay in between. CDR3 residues: CASSHPVGDWTNEQFF. CDR3 DNA sequence: TGTGCCAGCAGCCACCCGGTGGGGGACTGGACCAATGAGCAGTTCTTC.

This chain links TRBV3-1 with TRBJ2-5; 7 bases match TRBD1. The germline V gene encodes CDR1 LGHDT and CDR2 YNNKEL (reference sequence). The CDR3 runs to 15 residues. V shed 0 bases, J shed 1 base, and the junction held 2 bases outside the gene matches. The CDR3 coding sequence is TGTGCCAGCAGCCAAGAAGGGACAGCCCAAGAGACCCAGTACTTC. Its translation is CASSQEGTAQETQYF.

This clonotype turned up a few times. The chain is built from TRBV24-1 and TRBJ2-1; TRBD2 aligns across 8 bases. V lost 4 bases and J lost 6; bases outside the gene matches: 4. Germline V gives CDR1 KGHDR, CDR2 SFDVKD. The CDR3 sequence is 14 residues long. The CDR3 DNA reads TGTGCCACCAGTGAATCTCTAGCGGGCAATGAGCAGTTCTTC. This translates into CATSESLAGNEQFF.

This clonotype was picked up many times. V gene TRBV4-1 combines with J gene TRBJ2-7; TRBD1 matches 7 bases. The length of the CDR3 is 14 residues. V dropped 2 bases and J dropped 1; count of bases not matched to a gene: 2. The germline V gene has CDR1 MGHRA and CDR2 YSYEKL. The CDR3 DNA sequence: TGCGCCAGCAGCCAACGGACAGGTTCCTACGAGCAGTACGTC. Translation: CASSQRTGSYEQYV.